This T cell receptor (beta chain) was profiled in a study of identical twins listed by TCRdb under 2016. Concerning the study at large: To test whether fetal clonotypes persist, this study deep-sequenced TCR alpha and beta repertoires from monozygotic twins, from unrelated adults of various ages, and from cord blood. To rule out contamination, replicate twin experiments were performed at different times with different library preparation protocols.

There are many counts of this clonotype. Its antigen remains undetermined. No base-level quality is on record; no much larger clone is a single base apart. Trimming takes 0 bases off V and 6 bases off J; junction bases not matched to a gene: 2. CDR1 SGHRS and CDR2 YFSETQ were looked up in the germline V gene. The CDR3 runs 13 residues from the cysteine to the phenylalanine. Solely the CDR3 DNA is kept, with 39 bases framed from the first base. Library preparation employed 5' RACE. Sequenced using an Illumina HiSeq 2000. A universal primer binding site was added through template switching, and the final cDNA carried a unique molecular identifier so that TCR cDNA molecules could be counted accurately. Specific primers in the conserved constant-segment region were used to synthesize first-strand cDNA for TCR alpha and beta chains. To control for contamination, every cDNA library carried two barcodes: a SMART-Mk sample barcode plus Illumina barcodes. TruSeq adapter sequences along with Illumina sample barcodes were introduced in two successive PCR steps. The Illumina HiSeq platform was used with custom primers to sequence TCR alpha and beta cDNA libraries. The original methods were these. MiGEC processed the raw reads to extract unique molecular identifiers, while MiXCR was used to determine the CDR3 positions. Recombination models were inferred per individual with the repgenHMM and IGoR tools using an EM algorithm. The analysis of shared clonotypes was done with the tcR package in R, with sharing normalized by the product of cloneset sizes. To study raw recombination without the effects of thymic and clonal selection, out-of-frame nonproductive sequences were analyzed. TCRdb redid the processing of the public reads, applying fastp at Q25 and MiXCR, and retained in-frame beta chains. CDR3 protein sequences are deduplicated, and each keeps its most common genes and DNA. The V and J calls follow TCRdb's processing rather than the paper's. In all, the sample holds hundreds of thousands of distinct CDR3 sequences, and around an eighth of those were seen once. Together, the top ten hold around 1.5% of the sample.

General findings and caveats noted by the study authors: Conclusions relied on cross-sectional statistical analysis, since the same donors could not be followed over many years. Out-of-frame TCR alpha sequences shared between twins showed an excess of low generation-probability sequences compared with coincidental sharing between unrelated individuals. Fewer insertions were carried by abundant cord blood beta clonotypes, a similar but weaker trend appeared in young adult naive repertoires, and no such trend appeared in memory repertoires. In beta out-of-frame sequences, excess twin sharing was weaker, because having fewer shared sequences lowered the signal-to-noise ratio. Out-of-frame TCR alpha sharing in monozygotic twins was systematically underestimated by recombination models, whereas sharing between unrelated individuals was in agreement with the recombination models. Invariant T cells such as MAIT and iNKT could partly confound zero-insertion analyses, though diverse VJ usage argued against this for most clonotypes.

Every donor in the study was a healthy Caucasian. Three pairs of female monozygotic twins, all aged roughly 18 to 29 years, were included in the twin cohort. The RNA used for TCR libraries was isolated from peripheral blood mononuclear cells. These data were also reused for a study on yellow fever vaccine responses in identical twins. The second paper further reports: According to the authors, in identical twins the way T cells responded to vaccination appeared partly convergent and partly personalized. In the study, vaccine-responding T cell clones were precisely tracked in identical twins.

The chain joins TRBV5-1 to TRBJ1-1; the junction holds 7 bases that match TRBD1. The clonotype originates from a young woman in good health. Sequencing was done on a sample of PBMCs. The sequence in DNA is TGCGCCAGCAGCTTGGGTGGGACAGCTGAAGCTTTCTTT. This sequence encodes CASSLGGTAEAFF.